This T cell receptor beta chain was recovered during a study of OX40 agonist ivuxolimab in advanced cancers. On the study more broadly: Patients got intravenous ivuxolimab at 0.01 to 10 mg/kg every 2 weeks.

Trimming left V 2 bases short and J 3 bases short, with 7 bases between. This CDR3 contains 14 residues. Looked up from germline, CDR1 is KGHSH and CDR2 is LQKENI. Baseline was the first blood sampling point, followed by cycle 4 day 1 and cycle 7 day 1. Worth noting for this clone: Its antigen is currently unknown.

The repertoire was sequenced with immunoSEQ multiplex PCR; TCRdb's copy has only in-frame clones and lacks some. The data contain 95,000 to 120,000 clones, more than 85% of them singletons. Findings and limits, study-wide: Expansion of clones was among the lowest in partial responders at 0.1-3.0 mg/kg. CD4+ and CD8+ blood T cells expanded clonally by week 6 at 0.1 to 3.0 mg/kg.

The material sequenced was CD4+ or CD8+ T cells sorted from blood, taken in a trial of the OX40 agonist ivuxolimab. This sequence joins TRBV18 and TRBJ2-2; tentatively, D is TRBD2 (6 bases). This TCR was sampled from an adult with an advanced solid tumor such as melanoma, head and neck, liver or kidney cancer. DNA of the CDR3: TGTGCCAGCTCACCAGGAGGGGACACCGGGGAGCTGTTTTTT. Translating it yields CASSPGGDTGELFF. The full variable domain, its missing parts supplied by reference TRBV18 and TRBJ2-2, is NAGVMQNPRHLVRRRGQEARLRCSPMKGHSHVYWYRQLPEEGLKFMVYLQKENIIDESGMPKERFSAEFPKEGPSILRIQQVVRGDSAAYFCASSPGGDTGELFFGEGSRLTVL.